A selection of T cell receptor beta chains follows, all from one sample in a study of shared clonotypes between healthy human individuals. The data were produced by immunoSEQ multiplex PCR, yet TCRdb's version contains in-frame clones alone and is incomplete. This sample has around 940,000 clones, with over 75% found just once. The specimen was memory CD4+ T cells sorted from blood. The origin of the receptors is a man aged 18-30 years in good health. CDR3s include the opening cysteine and the closing phenylalanine or tryptophan. Each record gives: J gene, D gene, V gene, clone size, CDR3 protein, CDR3 DNA. D genes are given only for firm matches. Where a row states a size, it is once, few, many or the class of an expanded clone; other rows omit it.

J: TRBJ2-7; D: -; V: TRBV15; size: -; CDR3: CATSRDTGPYEQYF; DNA: TGTGCCACCAGCAGAGATACAGGGCCCTACGAGCAGTACTTC
J: TRBJ1-3; D: -; V: TRBV5-6; size: few; CDR3: CASSFMGSTGNTIYF; DNA: TGTGCCAGCAGCTTTATGGGTTCCACTGGAAACACCATATATTTT
J: TRBJ2-1; D: -; V: TRBV7-9; size: -; CDR3: CASSFGSRSEQFF; DNA: TGTGCCAGCAGCTTTGGCAGCCGATCTGAGCAGTTCTTC
J: TRBJ2-2; D: -; V: TRBV30; size: -; CDR3: CAWSVFYSWGSTPNTGELFF; DNA: TGTGCCTGGAGTGTATTTTATAGTTGGGGCAGTACTCCTAACACCGGGGAGCTGTTTTTT
J: TRBJ1-2; D: TRBD1; V: TRBV19; size: once; CDR3: CASSIDRVYGYTF; DNA: TGTGCCAGTAGTATCGACAGGGTCTATGGCTACACCTTC
J: TRBJ1-5; D: -; V: TRBV9; size: few; CDR3: CASSRTGTGQPQHF; DNA: TGTGCCAGCAGCAGAACAGGGACCGGGCAGCCCCAGCATTTT
J: TRBJ1-2; D: -; V: TRBV12-5; size: -; CDR3: CASGFSDRLSDGYTF; DNA: TGTGCTAGTGGTTTTTCCGACAGGCTGAGCGATGGCTACACCTTC
J: TRBJ2-5; D: -; V: TRBV5-1; size: -; CDR3: CASSLIGYQETQYF; DNA: TGCGCCAGCAGCTTGATCGGTTACCAAGAGACCCAGTACTTC
J: TRBJ1-1; D: TRBD1; V: TRBV19; size: -; CDR3: CASSTRTGRAFF; DNA: TGTGCCAGTAGTACACGGACAGGGAGAGCTTTCTTT
J: TRBJ2-3; D: -; V: TRBV7-8; size: -; CDR3: CASSLTGTTDTQYF; DNA: TGTGCCAGCAGCTTGACAGGAACCACAGATACGCAGTATTTT
J: TRBJ2-4; D: -; V: TRBV7-8; size: few; CDR3: CASSLRPPGQENIQYF; DNA: TGTGCCAGCAGCTTAAGGCCCCCCGGGCAGGAGAACATTCAGTACTTC
J: TRBJ2-3; D: TRBD2; V: TRBV5-4; size: -; CDR3: CASSPLSSGATDTQYF; DNA: TGTGCCAGCAGCCCACTATCCAGCGGGGCCACAGATACGCAGTATTTT
J: TRBJ1-3; D: -; V: TRBV19; size: -; CDR3: CASTENGPGNTIYF; DNA: TGTGCCAGTACCGAGAACGGGCCTGGAAACACCATATATTTT
J: TRBJ2-3; D: -; V: TRBV19; size: -; CDR3: CASSQTVGKDTQYF; DNA: TGTGCCAGTAGTCAAACGGTAGGGAAGGATACGCAGTATTTT
J: TRBJ2-5; D: TRBD2; V: TRBV5-4; size: -; CDR3: CASSPGLALETQYF; DNA: TGTGCCAGCAGCCCTGGACTAGCCTTAGAGACCCAGTACTTC
J: TRBJ2-7; D: TRBD1; V: TRBV5-1; size: -; CDR3: CASSLGDRASYEQYF; DNA: TGCGCCAGCAGCCTCGGGGACAGGGCCTCCTACGAGCAGTACTTC
J: TRBJ1-5; D: -; V: TRBV30; size: -; CDR3: CAWNQGQGGNQPQHF; DNA: TGTGCCTGGAATCAGGGTCAGGGAGGTAATCAGCCCCAGCATTTT
J: TRBJ2-2; D: -; V: TRBV19; size: -; CDR3: CASSPVGRAGTGELFF; DNA: TGTGCCAGTAGCCCAGTGGGCAGGGCGGGCACCGGGGAGCTGTTTTTT
J: TRBJ2-1; D: TRBD2; V: TRBV11-3; size: -; CDR3: CASSLGKGLFYNEQFF; DNA: TGTGCCAGCAGCTTAGGTAAGGGACTATTCTACAATGAGCAGTTCTTC
J: TRBJ1-1; D: -; V: TRBV7-9; size: -; CDR3: CASSFRTAEAFF; DNA: TGTGCCAGCAGCTTCCGGACCGCTGAAGCTTTCTTT
J: TRBJ1-3; D: TRBD1; V: TRBV19; size: -; CDR3: CASSMTGSGNTIYF; DNA: TGTGCCAGTAGTATGACAGGGTCTGGAAACACCATATATTTT
J: TRBJ2-7; D: TRBD1; V: TRBV2; size: -; CDR3: CASSTIFPGQGAREQYF; DNA: TGTGCCAGCAGTACTATCTTTCCGGGACAGGGGGCTCGCGAGCAGTACTTC
J: TRBJ1-3; D: -; V: TRBV6-1; size: -; CDR3: CASSEDPNSGNTIYF; DNA: TGTGCCAGCAGTGAAGACCCAAACTCTGGAAACACCATATATTTT
J: TRBJ2-7; D: -; V: TRBV5-6; size: once; CDR3: CASSDVVEQYF; DNA: TGTGCCAGCAGCGACGTGGTTGAGCAGTACTTC
J: TRBJ2-3; D: -; V: TRBV10-3; size: -; CDR3: CAIRGADTQYF; DNA: TGTGCCATCAGAGGAGCAGATACGCAGTATTTT
J: TRBJ2-2; D: -; V: TRBV6-1; size: -; CDR3: CASSGGAGELFF; DNA: TGTGCCAGTAGTGGGGGCGCCGGGGAGCTGTTTTTT
J: TRBJ1-5; D: -; V: TRBV28; size: few; CDR3: CASGRRGSTGDQPQHF; DNA: TGTGCCAGCGGGAGACGGGGTAGTACGGGCGATCAGCCCCAGCATTTT
J: TRBJ1-2; D: -; V: TRBV6-6; size: -; CDR3: CASSYAGYTF; DNA: TGTGCCAGCAGTTACGCTGGCTACACCTTC
J: TRBJ1-3; D: -; V: TRBV30; size: few; CDR3: CAWSPAGAAGNTIYF; DNA: TGTGCCTGGAGTCCGGCAGGGGCTGCTGGAAACACCATATATTTT
J: TRBJ2-1; D: -; V: TRBV11-3; size: once; CDR3: CASSLDKSAEQFF; DNA: TGTGCCAGCAGCTTAGATAAAAGCGCCGAGCAGTTCTTC
J: TRBJ2-2; D: -; V: TRBV29-1; size: once; CDR3: CSVEGQGRTGELFF; DNA: TGCAGCGTTGAAGGGCAGGGGAGGACCGGGGAGCTGTTTTTT
J: TRBJ2-7; D: -; V: TRBV12-5; size: -; CDR3: CASGLVKGCPSYEQYF; DNA: TGTGCTAGTGGTTTGGTAAAGGGTTGTCCCTCCTACGAGCAGTACTTC
J: TRBJ2-1; D: -; V: TRBV7-7; size: -; CDR3: CASSRRAGNEQFF; DNA: TGTGCTAGCAGCCGCCGAGCGGGCAATGAGCAGTTCTTC
J: TRBJ1-2; D: -; V: TRBV2; size: -; CDR3: CASSRDMLGYTF; DNA: TGTGCCAGCAGTCGGGACATGCTTGGCTACACCTTC
J: TRBJ2-3; D: TRBD2; V: TRBV5-4; size: few; CDR3: CASQPGTSGFAGTDTQYF; DNA: TGTGCCAGCCAGCCCGGGACTAGCGGATTTGCCGGCACAGATACGCAGTATTTT
J: TRBJ2-3; D: -; V: TRBV7-2; size: -; CDR3: CASSQGGLPSDTQYF; DNA: TGTGCCAGCAGCCAAGGGGGGCTCCCCTCGGATACGCAGTATTTT
J: TRBJ1-1; D: -; V: TRBV6-5; size: -; CDR3: CASTSPGTLEAFF; DNA: TGTGCCAGCACCAGTCCCGGGACTCTTGAAGCTTTCTTT